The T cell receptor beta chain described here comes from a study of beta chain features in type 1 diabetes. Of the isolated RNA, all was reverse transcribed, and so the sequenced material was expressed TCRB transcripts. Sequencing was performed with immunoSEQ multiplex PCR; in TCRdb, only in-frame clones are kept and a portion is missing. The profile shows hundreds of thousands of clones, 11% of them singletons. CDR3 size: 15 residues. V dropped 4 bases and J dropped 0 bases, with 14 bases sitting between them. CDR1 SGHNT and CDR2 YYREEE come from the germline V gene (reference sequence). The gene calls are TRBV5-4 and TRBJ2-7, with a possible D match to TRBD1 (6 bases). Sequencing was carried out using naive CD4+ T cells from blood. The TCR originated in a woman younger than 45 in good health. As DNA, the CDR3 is TGTGCCAGCAGCGGCCGAACAGGGAGCTCCTACGAGCAGTACTTC. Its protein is CASSGRTGSSYEQYF.